Many counts were recorded for the clone carrying this T cell receptor (beta chain). The sample originates from a study of T cells in Graves' hyperthyroidism and ophthalmopathy. Study information: Any treatment followed the collection of peripheral blood at initial diagnosis.

Based on clinical symptoms, serum thyroxine and TRAb, thyroid ultrasound and orbital computed tomography, diagnoses were reached. Germline V gene data show CDR1 as SQVTM and CDR2 as ANQGSEA. CDR3 length equals 16 residues. V lost 3 bases to trimming and J lost 8 bases; unmatched junction nucleotides: 7. The investigators amplified TCR beta CDR3 regions from RNA transcripts. The HTBI primer set drove a first-round RT-PCR of the TCR CDR3. TCRdb reanalysed the multiplex PCR reads using MiXCR and keeps one entry per CDR3 protein. The sample includes around 450,000 distinct CDR3 sequences, more than 15% seen only once; the top ten take 11% to 15%.

The source is a woman between 18 and 29 years old with Graves' hyperthyroidism. Sequencing was performed on blood. The genes are TRBV29-1 and TRBJ2-1, with TRBD2 matching 16 bases. The chain's CDR3 is CSVETGLAGGYYEQFF. CDR3 bases: TGCAGCGTTGAGACGGGACTAGCGGGAGGGTATTATGAGCAGTTCTTC.